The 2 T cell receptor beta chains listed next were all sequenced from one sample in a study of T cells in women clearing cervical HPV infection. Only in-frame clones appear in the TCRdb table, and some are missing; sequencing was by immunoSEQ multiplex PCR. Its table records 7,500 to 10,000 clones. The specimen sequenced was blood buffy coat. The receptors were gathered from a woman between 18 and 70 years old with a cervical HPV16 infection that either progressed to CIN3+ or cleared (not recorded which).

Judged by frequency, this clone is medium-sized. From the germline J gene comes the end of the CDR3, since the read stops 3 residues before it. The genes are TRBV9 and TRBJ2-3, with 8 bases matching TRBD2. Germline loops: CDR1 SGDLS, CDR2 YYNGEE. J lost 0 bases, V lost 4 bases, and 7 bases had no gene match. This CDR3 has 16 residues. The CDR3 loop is CASSLPSGPSTDTQYF. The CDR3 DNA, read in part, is TGTGCCAGCAGCTTACCTAGCGGGCCTAGCACAGATACG.

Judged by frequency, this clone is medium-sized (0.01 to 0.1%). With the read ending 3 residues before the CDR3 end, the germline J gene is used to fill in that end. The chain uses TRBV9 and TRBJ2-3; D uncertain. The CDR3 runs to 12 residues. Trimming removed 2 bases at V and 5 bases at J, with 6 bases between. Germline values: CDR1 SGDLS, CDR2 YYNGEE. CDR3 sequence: CASSVGIDTQYF. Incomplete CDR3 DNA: TGTGCCAGCAGCGTTGGCATAGATACG. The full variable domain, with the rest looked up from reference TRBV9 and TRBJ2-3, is DSGVTQTPKHLITATGQRVTLRCSPRSGDLSVYWYQQSLDQGLQFLIQYYNGEERAKGNILERFSAQQFPDLHSELNLSSLELGDSALYFCASSVGIDTQYFGPGTRLTVL.